This T cell receptor beta chain was profiled in a study of T cell repertoires in cytomegalovirus infection. Study as a whole: Recently described HLA-C-restricted plus well-studied HLA-B-restricted CMV epitopes were used. CMV infection together with matching HLA type was indicated by public TCR beta signatures. General study points: Summed frequency of public TCR beta families distinguished CMV carriers with the relevant HLA. HLA-C-restricted CMV-specific TCR beta clonotypes prevailed in the ex vivo response.

As to this clonotype: Its antigen is not known.

One entry per CDR3 protein, called by TCRdb with MiXCR from the reads. In the table there are approximately 990,000 distinct CDR3 sequences, approximately 32% of which are singletons. With V trimmed by 2 bases and J by 1 base, 5 bases remained unmatched. Looked up from germline, CDR1 is MNHNS and CDR2 is SASEGT. The CDR3 loop spans 16 amino acids. V gene TRBV6-1 combines with J gene TRBJ2-1; 7 bases line up with TRBD1. This TCR derives from a human donor in good health (CMV status not recorded). Some clones in this sample may be carry-over from other donors' samples. Specimen: cultured CD8+ T cells from PBMCs, collected from culture after CMV antigen stimulation. Written as DNA, the CDR3 is TGTGCCAGCAGTGAATACAACAGGGGATCCTACAATGAGCAGTTCTTC. Residues: CASSEYNRGSYNEQFF.